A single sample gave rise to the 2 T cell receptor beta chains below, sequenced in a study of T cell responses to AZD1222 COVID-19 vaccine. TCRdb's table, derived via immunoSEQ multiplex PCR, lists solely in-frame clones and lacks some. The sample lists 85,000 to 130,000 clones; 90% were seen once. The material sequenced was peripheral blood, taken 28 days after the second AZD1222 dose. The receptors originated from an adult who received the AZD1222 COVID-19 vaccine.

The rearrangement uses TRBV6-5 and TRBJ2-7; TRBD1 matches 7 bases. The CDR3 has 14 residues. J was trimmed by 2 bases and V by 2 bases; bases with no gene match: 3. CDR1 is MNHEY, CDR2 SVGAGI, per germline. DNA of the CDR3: TGTGCCAGCAGTTACGCTCAGGGGGCCTACGAGCAGTACTTC. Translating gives CASSYAQGAYEQYF.

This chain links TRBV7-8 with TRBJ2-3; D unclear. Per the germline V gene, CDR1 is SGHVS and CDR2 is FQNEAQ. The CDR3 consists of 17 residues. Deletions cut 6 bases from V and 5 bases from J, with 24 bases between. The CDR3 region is CASSPTYSPALVDTQYF. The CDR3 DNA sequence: TGTGCCAGCAGTCCTACCTACTCCCCCGCCCTAGTAGATACGCAGTATTTT.